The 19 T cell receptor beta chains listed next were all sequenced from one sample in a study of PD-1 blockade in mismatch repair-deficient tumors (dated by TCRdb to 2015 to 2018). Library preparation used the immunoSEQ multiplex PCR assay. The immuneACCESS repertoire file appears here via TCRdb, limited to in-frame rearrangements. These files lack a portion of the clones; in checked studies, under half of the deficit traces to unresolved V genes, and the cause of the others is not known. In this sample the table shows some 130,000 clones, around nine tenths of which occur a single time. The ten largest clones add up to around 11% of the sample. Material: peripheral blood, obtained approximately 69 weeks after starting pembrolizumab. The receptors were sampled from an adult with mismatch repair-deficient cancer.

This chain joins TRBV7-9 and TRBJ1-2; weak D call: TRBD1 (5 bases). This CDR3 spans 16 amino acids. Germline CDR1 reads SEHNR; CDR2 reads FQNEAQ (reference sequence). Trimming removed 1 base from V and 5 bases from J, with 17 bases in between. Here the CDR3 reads CASSLETGPLGYGYTF. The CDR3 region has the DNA TGTGCCAGCAGCTTAGAAACGGGGCCCCTGGGATATGGCTACACCTTC.

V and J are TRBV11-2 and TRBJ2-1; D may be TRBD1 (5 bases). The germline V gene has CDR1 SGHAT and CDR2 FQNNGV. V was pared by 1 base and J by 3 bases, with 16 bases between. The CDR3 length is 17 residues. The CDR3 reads CASSLVYQGSGYNEQFF. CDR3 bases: TGTGCCAGCAGCTTAGTTTATCAGGGCTCCGGCTACAATGAGCAGTTCTTC.

The CDR3 region has the DNA TGTGCCAGCAGTTACGCGACTAGCGGGACCTCCTACGAGCAGTACTTC. Translation: CASSYATSGTSYEQYF. The chain has TRBV6-5 and TRBJ2-7, with 11 nucleotides matching TRBD2. The trim removed 2 bases at V and 0 bases at J, leaving 3 bases unmatched. Germline V gives CDR1 MNHEY, CDR2 SVGAGI. The CDR3 is 16 amino acids.

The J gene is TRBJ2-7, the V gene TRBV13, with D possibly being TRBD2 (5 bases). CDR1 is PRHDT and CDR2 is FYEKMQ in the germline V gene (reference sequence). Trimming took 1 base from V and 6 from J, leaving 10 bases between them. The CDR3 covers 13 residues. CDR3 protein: CASSLDYGGEQYF. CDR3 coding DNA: TGTGCCAGCAGCTTAGATTATGGAGGCGAGCAGTACTTC.

CDR3 nucleotides: TGTGCCAGCTCACCACCGGTAGAGGGAGGCGGCTACACCTTC. It yields the protein CASSPPVEGGGYTF. V gene TRBV18 combines with J gene TRBJ1-2, with no clear D. Between the trimmed V and J ends, which lost 0 bases and 8 bases, there was a span of 13 bases. The CDR3 has 14 residues. Looked up from germline, CDR1 is KGHSH and CDR2 is LQKENI.

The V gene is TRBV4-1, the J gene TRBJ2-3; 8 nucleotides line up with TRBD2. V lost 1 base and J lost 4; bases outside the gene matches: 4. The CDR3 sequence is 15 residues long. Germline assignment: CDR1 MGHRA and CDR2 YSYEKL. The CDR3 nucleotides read TGCGCCAGCAGCCAAGCAAGCGGGAGATCAGATACGCAGTATTTT. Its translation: CASSQASGRSDTQYF.

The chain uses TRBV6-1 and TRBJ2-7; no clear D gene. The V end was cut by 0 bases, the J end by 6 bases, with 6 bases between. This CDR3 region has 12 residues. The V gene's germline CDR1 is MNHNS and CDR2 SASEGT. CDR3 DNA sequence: TGTGCCAGCAGTGAAGCCTGGTTCGAGCAGTACTTC. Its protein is CASSEAWFEQYF.

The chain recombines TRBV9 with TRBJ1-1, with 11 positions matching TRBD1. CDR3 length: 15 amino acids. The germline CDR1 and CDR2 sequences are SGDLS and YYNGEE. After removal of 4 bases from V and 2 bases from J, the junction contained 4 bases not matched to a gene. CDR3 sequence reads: CASSSGQGANTEAFF. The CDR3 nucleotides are TGTGCCAGCAGCTCCGGACAGGGGGCCAACACTGAAGCTTTCTTT.

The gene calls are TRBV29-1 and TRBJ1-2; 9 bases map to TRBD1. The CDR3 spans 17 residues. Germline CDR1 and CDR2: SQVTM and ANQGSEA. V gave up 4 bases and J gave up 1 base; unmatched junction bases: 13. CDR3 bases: TGCAGCGTTGTATATGCCGGGAAGGGACAGGGTAACTATGGCTACACCTTC. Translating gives CSVVYAGKGQGNYGYTF.

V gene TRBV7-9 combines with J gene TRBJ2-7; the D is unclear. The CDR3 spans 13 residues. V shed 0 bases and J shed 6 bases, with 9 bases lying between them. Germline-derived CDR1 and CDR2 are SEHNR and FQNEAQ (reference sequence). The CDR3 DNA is TGTGCCAGCAGCTTAGCCTACCACCTCGAGCAGTACTTC. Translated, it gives CASSLAYHLEQYF. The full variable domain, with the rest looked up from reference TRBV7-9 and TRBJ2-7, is DTGVSQNPRHKITKRGQNVTFRCDPISEHNRLYWYRQTLGQGPEFLTYFQNEAQLEKSRLLSDRFSAERPKGSFSTLEIQRTEQGDSAMYLCASSLAYHLEQYFGPGTRLTVT.

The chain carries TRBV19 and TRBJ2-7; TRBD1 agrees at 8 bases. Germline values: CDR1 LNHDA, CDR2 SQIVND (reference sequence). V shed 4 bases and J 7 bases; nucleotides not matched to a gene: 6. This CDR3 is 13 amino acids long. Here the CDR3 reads CASSNLDRGEQYF. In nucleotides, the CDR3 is TGTGCCAGTAGTAACCTCGACAGGGGTGAGCAGTACTTC.

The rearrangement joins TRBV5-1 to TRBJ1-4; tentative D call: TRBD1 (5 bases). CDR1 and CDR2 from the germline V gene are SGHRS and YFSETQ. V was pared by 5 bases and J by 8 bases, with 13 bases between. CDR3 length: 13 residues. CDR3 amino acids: CASRRQGGEKLFF. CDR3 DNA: TGCGCCAGCAGAAGGCAGGGAGGCGAAAAACTGTTTTTT.

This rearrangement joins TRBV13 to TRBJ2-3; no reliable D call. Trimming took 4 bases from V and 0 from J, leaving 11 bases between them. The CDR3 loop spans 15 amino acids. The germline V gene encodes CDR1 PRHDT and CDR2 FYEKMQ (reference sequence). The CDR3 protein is CASSSVDTSTDTQYF. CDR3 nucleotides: TGTGCCAGCAGCTCCGTCGACACTAGCACAGATACGCAGTATTTT.

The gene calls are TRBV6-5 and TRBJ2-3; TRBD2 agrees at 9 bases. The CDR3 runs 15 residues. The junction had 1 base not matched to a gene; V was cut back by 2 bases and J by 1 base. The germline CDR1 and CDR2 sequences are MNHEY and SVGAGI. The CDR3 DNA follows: TGTGCCAGCAGTTACGAGCGGGGGGGCACAGATACGCAGTATTTT. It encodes CASSYERGGTDTQYF.

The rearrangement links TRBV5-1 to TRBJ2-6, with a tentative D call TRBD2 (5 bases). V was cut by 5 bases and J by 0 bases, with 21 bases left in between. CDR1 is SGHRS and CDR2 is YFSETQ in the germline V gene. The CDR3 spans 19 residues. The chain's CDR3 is CASRPGVHWRSSGANVLTF. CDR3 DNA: TGCGCCAGCAGGCCCGGTGTTCACTGGAGGAGCTCTGGGGCCAACGTCCTGACTTTC.

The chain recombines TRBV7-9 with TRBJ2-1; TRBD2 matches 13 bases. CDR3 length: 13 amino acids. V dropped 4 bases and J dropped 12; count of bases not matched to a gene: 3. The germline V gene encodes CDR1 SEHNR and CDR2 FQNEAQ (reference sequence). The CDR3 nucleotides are TGTGCCAGCAGCTCACTAGCGGGAGGGAGGCAGTTCTTC. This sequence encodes CASSSLAGGRQFF.

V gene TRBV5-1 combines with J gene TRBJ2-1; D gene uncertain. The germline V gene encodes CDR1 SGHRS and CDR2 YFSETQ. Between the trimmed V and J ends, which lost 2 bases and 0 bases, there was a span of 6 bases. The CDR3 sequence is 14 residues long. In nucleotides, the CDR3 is TGCGCCAGCAGCTTTCCCAGCTCCTACAATGAGCAGTTCTTC. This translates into CASSFPSSYNEQFF.

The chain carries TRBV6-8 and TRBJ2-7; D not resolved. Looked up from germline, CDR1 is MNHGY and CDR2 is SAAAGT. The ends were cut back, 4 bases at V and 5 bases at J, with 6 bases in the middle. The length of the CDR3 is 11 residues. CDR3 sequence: CASSSFDEQYF. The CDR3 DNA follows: TGTGCCAGCAGTTCGTTTGACGAGCAGTACTTC.

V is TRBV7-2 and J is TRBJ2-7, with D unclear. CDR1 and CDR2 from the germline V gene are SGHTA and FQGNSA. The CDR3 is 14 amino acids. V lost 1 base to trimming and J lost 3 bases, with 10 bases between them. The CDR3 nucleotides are TGTGCCAGCAGCTTAGAGCCGGGTAGCTACGAGCAGTACTTC. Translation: CASSLEPGSYEQYF. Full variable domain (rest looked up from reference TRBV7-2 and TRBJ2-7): GAGVSQSPSNKVTEKGKDVELRCDPISGHTALYWYRQSLGQGLEFLIYFQGNSAPDKSGLPSDRFSAERTGGSVSTLTIQRTQQEDSAVYLCASSLEPGSYEQYFGPGTRLTVT.